This passage covers 21 T cell receptor beta chains from one sample sequenced in a study of OX40 agonist ivuxolimab in advanced cancers. The method was immunoSEQ multiplex PCR; TCRdb's version includes in-frame clones alone and lacks a portion of them. The table has 45,000 to 60,000 clones, 77% seen once; the top ten hold roughly 2.7%. Sequenced material: CD4+ or CD8+ T cells sorted from blood, taken in a trial of the OX40 agonist ivuxolimab. These TCRs come from an adult with an advanced solid tumor such as melanoma, head and neck, liver or kidney cancer.

The rearrangement uses TRBV11-2 and TRBJ2-1, with D unclear. V lost 4 bases to trimming and J lost 9 bases, with 13 bases between them. Per the germline V gene, CDR1 is SGHAT and CDR2 is FQNNGV. CDR3 length: 13 residues. CDR3 in DNA: TGTGCCAGCAGCTCCCTCCTGAGTCGTGAGCAGTTCTTC. Encoded protein: CASSSLLSREQFF. The full variable domain, its missing parts supplied by reference TRBV11-2 and TRBJ2-1, is EAGVAQSPRYKIIEKRQSVAFWCNPISGHATLYWYQQILGQGPKLLIQFQNNGVVDDSQLPKDRFSAERLKGVDSTLKIQPAKLEDSAVYLCASSSLLSREQFFGPGTRLTVL.

The chain joins TRBV7-3 to TRBJ2-1; TRBD2 aligns across 9 bases. Germline values: CDR1 SGHTA, CDR2 FQGTGA. CDR3 length equals 13 residues. Trimming took 0 bases from V and 13 from J; bases not matched to a gene: 4. CDR3 sequence reads: CASSLTWREGQFF. The CDR3 bases are TGTGCCAGCAGCTTAACGTGGCGGGAGGGCCAGTTCTTC.

This chain uses TRBV28 with TRBJ2-3; 9 bases match TRBD2. V dropped 2 bases and J dropped 2; count of bases not matched to a gene: 5. The CDR3 runs 16 residues. Germline CDR1 is MDHEN and CDR2 is SYDVKM. In DNA, the CDR3 is TGTGCCAGCAGTTTAGCCGCGGGAGGGACCACAGATACGCAGTATTTT. This encodes CASSLAAGGTTDTQYF. Supplemented by reference TRBV28 and TRBJ2-3, the full variable domain reads DVKVTQSSRYLVKRTGEKVFLECVQDMDHENMFWYRQDPGLGLRLIYFSYDVKMKEKGDIPEGYSVSREKKERFSLILESASTNQTSMYLCASSLAAGGTTDTQYFGPGTRLTVL.

The gene calls are TRBV5-4 and TRBJ1-1, with TRBD1 as a possible D gene (5 bases). Germline V gene sequence: CDR1 SGHNT, CDR2 YYREEE (reference sequence). The CDR3 length is 15 residues. Trimming removed 4 bases from V and 5 bases from J, with 18 bases in between. CDR3 residues: CASSLGVRADTEAFF. The CDR3 DNA sequence: TGTGCCAGCAGCCTGGGAGTCAGGGCGGATACTGAAGCTTTCTTT.

This chain connects TRBV11-2 to TRBJ1-1; no clear D. The V gene's germline CDR1 is SGHAT and CDR2 FQNNGV. The CDR3 has 13 residues. Between the trimmed V and J ends, which lost 6 bases and 0 bases, there was a span of 8 bases. CDR3 loop: CASRLQVNTEAFF. As DNA, the CDR3 is TGTGCCAGCAGACTACAAGTGAACACTGAAGCTTTCTTT.

This chain uses TRBV27 with TRBJ1-2; 9 bases are shared with TRBD1. CDR3 length equals 15 residues. J gave up 8 bases and V 4 bases, and 11 bases lay outside the gene matches. Germline assignment: CDR1 MNHEY and CDR2 SMNVEV (reference sequence). CDR3 coding DNA: TGTGCCAGCAGTTCGCACAGGGGGCCCATTGGGGGCTACACCTTC. This encodes CASSSHRGPIGGYTF.

This clone has just a few counts. The chain is built from TRBV28 and TRBJ2-6; D not certain. The CDR3 sequence is 18 residues long. Trimming took off 3 bases at V and 0 bases at J, with 15 bases between the two ends. The V gene's germline CDR1 is MDHEN and CDR2 SYDVKM. CDR3 sequence reads: CASSFLRNLLSGANVLTF. CDR3 DNA sequence: TGTGCCAGCAGTTTCCTGAGGAACCTTCTCTCTGGGGCCAACGTCCTGACTTTC.

The V and J genes are TRBV27 and TRBJ2-1; TRBD1 might be the D (6 bases). This CDR3 has 15 amino acids. V dropped 6 bases and J dropped 4 bases, with 16 bases sitting between them. Germline V lookup: CDR1 MNHEY, CDR2 SMNVEV (reference sequence). The CDR3 nucleotides are TGTGCCAGCAGACTAATGGCAGGGGCTTACAATGAGCAGTTCTTC. Protein: CASRLMAGAYNEQFF.

The chain's CDR3 is CASSSSGRGYEKLFF. In DNA, the CDR3 is TGTGCCAGCAGTTCTTCAGGCAGGGGGTACGAAAAACTGTTTTTT. The J gene is TRBJ1-4, the V gene TRBV6-5, with 7 bases that match TRBD1. The junction had 10 bases not matched to a gene; V was cut back by 4 bases and J by 8 bases. Germline-derived CDR1 and CDR2 are MNHEY and SVGAGI. The CDR3 contains 15 residues.

The chain joins TRBV13 to TRBJ2-5; 10 nucleotides agree with TRBD2. The CDR3 is 15 amino acids. J lost 4 bases, V lost 3 bases, and 5 bases had no gene match. The V gene's germline CDR1 is PRHDT and CDR2 FYEKMQ (reference sequence). The CDR3 coding sequence is TGTGCCAGCAGCTTCGGTCTAGCGGGAGCAGAGACCCAGTACTTC. Its translation: CASSFGLAGAETQYF. The variable domain in full, completed from reference TRBV13 and TRBJ2-5, reads AAGVIQSPRHLIKEKRETATLKCYPIPRHDTVYWYQQGPGQDPQFLISFYEKMQSDKGSIPDRFSAQQFSDYHSELNMSSLELGDSALYFCASSFGLAGAETQYFGPGTRLLVL.

V gene TRBV19 combines with J gene TRBJ1-3; perhaps TRBD1 as D (6 bases). This CDR3 has 16 amino acids. The germline V gene encodes CDR1 LNHDA and CDR2 SQIVND (reference sequence). V was clipped by 5 bases and J by 0 bases, with 14 bases between them. CDR3 coding DNA: TGTGCCAGTAGTGCCCGACAGGACCTCTCTGGAAACACCATATATTTT. Translation gives CASSARQDLSGNTIYF.

The chain combines TRBV11-2 with TRBJ1-2; D gene ambiguous. This CDR3 spans 13 amino acids. V was clipped by 3 bases and J by 4 bases, with 9 bases between them. Germline values: CDR1 SGHAT, CDR2 FQNNGV. Here the CDR3 DNA reads TGTGCCAGCAGCTTGGGGATGGTCTATGGCTACACCTTC. Its protein product is CASSLGMVYGYTF.

This chain uses TRBV5-1 with TRBJ2-1; a possible D gene is TRBD1 (6 bases). Per germline, CDR1 SGHRS and CDR2 YFSETQ. Trimming removed 2 bases at V and 5 bases at J, with 11 bases between. The CDR3 is 14 residues long. DNA of the CDR3: TGCGCCAGCAGCTTCAGGGGTGAGGACAATGAGCAGTTCTTC. Amino acid sequence: CASSFRGEDNEQFF.

This clone came up once. The V call is TRBV6-6, the J call TRBJ2-1; D uncertain. From germline, CDR1 is MNHNY and CDR2 SVGAGI (reference sequence). Trimming removed 5 bases at V and 1 base at J, with 15 bases between. The CDR3 length is 16 residues. CDR3: CASSPYRVASYNEQFF. CDR3 nucleotides: TGTGCCAGCAGTCCATACCGGGTCGCGTCCTACAATGAGCAGTTCTTC.

In its sample, this clone was seen a few times. The rearrangement links TRBV28 to TRBJ1-5, with 9 bases fitting TRBD1. Germline CDR1 and CDR2: MDHEN and SYDVKM. The CDR3 runs 14 residues. J lost 9 bases, V lost 5 bases, and 8 bases had no gene match. The CDR3 region has the DNA TGTGCCAGCAGTCCACAGGGGGCCCTTCGGCCCCAGCATTTT. The encoded protein is CASSPQGALRPQHF.

The rearrangement joins TRBV5-4 to TRBJ2-3; 9 positions match TRBD1. This CDR3 spans 14 amino acids. The J segment lost 4 bases and the V segment lost 4 bases, leaving 4 bases of the junction unmatched. Germline loops: CDR1 SGHNT, CDR2 YYREEE (reference sequence). As DNA, the CDR3 is TGTGCCAGCAGCCGACAGGGGGAATCAGATACGCAGTATTTT. Its protein product is CASSRQGESDTQYF.

This clone has a handful of counts. The J gene is TRBJ2-6, the V gene TRBV18, with TRBD1 matching 9 bases. The germline CDR1 and CDR2 sequences are KGHSH and LQKENI. With V trimmed by 3 bases and J by 1 base, 4 bases remained unmatched. The CDR3 has 17 amino acids. In DNA, the CDR3 is TGTGCCAGCTCACCGCAGGACAGGGGTTCTGGGGCCAACGTCCTGACTTTC. Encoded protein: CASSPQDRGSGANVLTF.

The chain carries TRBV6-5 and TRBJ1-1; D remains unclear. Trimming left V 2 bases short and J 3 bases short, with 10 bases between. The germline gives CDR1 MNHEY, CDR2 SVGAGI. This CDR3 has 14 amino acids. DNA of the CDR3: TGTGCCAGCAGTTACGATAGTCGGGACACTGAAGCTTTCTTT. It codes for CASSYDSRDTEAFF.

The chain employs TRBV27 and TRBJ1-1; weak D call: TRBD1 (5 bases). The CDR3 covers 16 residues. V was shortened by 4 bases and J by 4 bases, with 19 bases between the two germline ends. Germline CDR1 reads MNHEY; CDR2 reads SMNVEV (reference sequence). This chain's CDR3 is CASSYSPGRVGTEAFF. The CDR3 region has the DNA TGTGCCAGCAGTTATAGCCCAGGGCGGGTAGGCACTGAAGCTTTCTTT.

The chain couples TRBV18 to TRBJ2-7, with 11 bases identical to TRBD2. This CDR3 has 14 amino acids. The V and J ends lost 5 bases and 4 bases, in that order; junction bases with no gene match: 4. From germline, CDR1 is KGHSH and CDR2 LQKENI. The CDR3 protein is CASSIAGGPYEQYF. DNA of the CDR3: TGTGCCAGCTCAATAGCGGGAGGGCCATACGAGCAGTACTTC.

The chain has TRBV5-1 and TRBJ2-5; TRBD1 is a possible D gene (5 bases). In germline, CDR1 is SGHRS, CDR2 YFSETQ. The V and J ends lost 3 bases and 1 base respectively, with 10 bases between them. The CDR3 is 14 amino acids. This CDR3 is CASSSEGVQETQYF. CDR3 coding DNA: TGCGCCAGCAGCTCTGAAGGGGTCCAAGAGACCCAGTACTTC.